Listed here are 4 T cell receptor beta chains from one sample, sequenced in a study of T cell responses to AZD1222 COVID-19 vaccine. Using immunoSEQ multiplex PCR, the repertoire was profiled, and TCRdb retains in-frame clones only, with some absent. The table has fewer than 120,000 clones, approximately 90% seen once. The sample consisted of peripheral blood, taken on day 0 of AZD1222 vaccination. Source of these receptors: an adult in good health.

This chain connects TRBV5-1 to TRBJ2-1; possible D gene TRBD1, 6 bases. Trimming left V 3 bases short and J 2 bases short, with 15 bases between. The CDR3 covers 16 residues. Germline V lookup: CDR1 SGHRS, CDR2 YFSETQ. The CDR3 DNA sequence: TGCGCCAGCAGCTCCCCAGGGGCGTCTCCCTACAATGAGCAGTTCTTC. Its translation is CASSSPGASPYNEQFF.

V usage is TRBV5-1 and J usage is TRBJ2-7, with TRBD1 matching 10 bases. The CDR3 is 14 amino acids. V gave up 3 bases and J gave up 6 bases; unmatched junction bases: 6. The germline V gene has CDR1 SGHRS and CDR2 YFSETQ. The CDR3: CASSSGTGVGEQYF. The CDR3 DNA is TGCGCCAGCAGCTCCGGGACAGGGGTGGGCGAGCAGTACTTC.

The chain employs TRBV3-1 (or the pseudogene TRBV3-2) and TRBJ2-7, with 11 bases matching TRBD2. Germline V CDR1 and CDR2: LGHDT, YNNKEL (reference sequence). The V segment lost 4 bases and the J segment 4 bases; nucleotides outside the gene matches: 3. The CDR3 spans 14 residues. The DNA of the CDR3 is TGTGCCAGCAGCCTAGCGGGGGGGGAATACGAGCAGTACTTC. Its protein product is CASSLAGGEYEQYF.

This clone was detected only once. The rearrangement links TRBV28 to TRBJ1-3; no clear D gene. Germline lookup yields CDR1 MDHEN and CDR2 SYDVKM. The ends were cut back, 8 bases at V and 0 bases at J, with 8 bases in the middle. The CDR3 totals 13 residues. CDR3 nucleotides: TGTGCCAGCCTACAGAGCTCTGGAAACACCATATATTTT. Encoded protein: CASLQSSGNTIYF.